This record covers a single TCR delta chain. The junction does not match germline at one end; this may be a read error. Germline V lookup: CDR1 TSWWSYY, CDR2 QGS. The CDR3 consists of 20 residues. This entry comes from a study of gamma-delta T cells after stem cell transplantation. TCRdb redid clone calling on the RT-PCR reads using CATT. The table has roughly 15,000 delta-chain clones, roughly 32% seen once. Specimen: gamma-delta T cells. This receptor was obtained from a human donor. It is not recorded whose cells these are; they may come from a transplant donor. The genes are TRDV1 and TRDJ2, with 7 bases that match TRDD3. The CDR3 is CALGERSSTYWGALTVQLFF. CDR3 sequence (DNA): TGTGCTCTTGGGGAACGATCCTCTACGTACTGGGGAGCTTTGACAGTACAACTCTTCTTT.